This T cell receptor (beta chain) stems from a study of cytomegalovirus exposure and HLA in healthy donors. The study, taken as a whole, reports: The productive fraction for most TCR beta V segments was about 87% or about 30% in an earlier analysis.

From germline, CDR1 is SGHTA and CDR2 FQGTGA. With 5 bases removed from V and 1 base from J, the gap between germline ends came to 14 bases. This CDR3 spans 15 amino acids. About this clone itself: Its antigen is currently unknown.

Vbeta (60) and Jbeta (13) primers were used in the PCR. Assay: immunoSEQ multiplex PCR; the TCRdb copy retains only in-frame clones and omits some. The table lists under 120,000 clones, about 59% of them singletons. The chain couples TRBV7-3 to TRBJ1-1; tentatively, D is TRBD1 (6 bases). This clonotype originated in a man aged 30 to 45 in good health and CMV-seropositive. Sequences were obtained from PBMCs. CDR3 nucleotide sequence: TGTGCCAGCAGCAAGGACAGTCGAGAGAACACTGAAGCTTTCTTT. Protein product: CASSKDSRENTEAFF.